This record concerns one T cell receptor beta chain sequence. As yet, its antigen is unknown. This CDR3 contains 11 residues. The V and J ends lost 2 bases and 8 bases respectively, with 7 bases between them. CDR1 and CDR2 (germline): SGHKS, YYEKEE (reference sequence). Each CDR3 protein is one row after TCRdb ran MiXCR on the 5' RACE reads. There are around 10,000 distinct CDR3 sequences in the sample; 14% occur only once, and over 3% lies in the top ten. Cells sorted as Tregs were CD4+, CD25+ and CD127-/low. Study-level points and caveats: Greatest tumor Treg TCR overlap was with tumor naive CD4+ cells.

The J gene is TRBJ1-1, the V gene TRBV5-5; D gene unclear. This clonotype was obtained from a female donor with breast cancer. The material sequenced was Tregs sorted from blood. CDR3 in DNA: TGTGCCAGCAGCTTTATTCAAGAAGCTTTCTTT. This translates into CASSFIQEAFF.